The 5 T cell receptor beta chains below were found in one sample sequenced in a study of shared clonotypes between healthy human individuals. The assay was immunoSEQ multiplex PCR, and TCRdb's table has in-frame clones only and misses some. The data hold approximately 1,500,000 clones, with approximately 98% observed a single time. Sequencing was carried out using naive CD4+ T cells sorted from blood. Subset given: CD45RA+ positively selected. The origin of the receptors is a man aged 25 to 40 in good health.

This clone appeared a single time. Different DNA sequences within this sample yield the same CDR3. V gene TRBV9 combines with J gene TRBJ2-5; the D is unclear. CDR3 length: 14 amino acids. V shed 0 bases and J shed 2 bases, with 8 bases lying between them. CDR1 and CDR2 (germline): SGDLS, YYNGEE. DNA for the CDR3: TGTGCCAGCAGCGTAGGGCTGGGACAAGAGACCCAGTACTTC. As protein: CASSVGLGQETQYF.

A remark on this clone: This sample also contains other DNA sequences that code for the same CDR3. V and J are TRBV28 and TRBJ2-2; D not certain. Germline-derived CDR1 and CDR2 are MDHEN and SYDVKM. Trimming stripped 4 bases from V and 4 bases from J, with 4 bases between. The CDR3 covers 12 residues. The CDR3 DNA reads TGTGCCAGCAGTTCCAGCACCGGGGAGCTGTTTTTT. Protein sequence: CASSSSTGELFF.

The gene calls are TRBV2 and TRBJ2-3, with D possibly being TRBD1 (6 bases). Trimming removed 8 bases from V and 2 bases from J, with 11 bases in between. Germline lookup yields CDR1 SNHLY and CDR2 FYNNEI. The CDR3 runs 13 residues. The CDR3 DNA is TGTGCCAGCGGGGCAGGGGTCACAGATACGCAGTATTTT. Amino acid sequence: CASGAGVTDTQYF.

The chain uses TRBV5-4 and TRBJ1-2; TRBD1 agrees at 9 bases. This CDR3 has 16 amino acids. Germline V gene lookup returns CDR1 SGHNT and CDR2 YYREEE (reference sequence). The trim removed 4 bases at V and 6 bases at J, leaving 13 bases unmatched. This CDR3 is CASSLPGQGNADGYTF. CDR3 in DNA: TGTGCCAGCAGCCTCCCAGGACAGGGGAATGCTGATGGCTACACCTTC.

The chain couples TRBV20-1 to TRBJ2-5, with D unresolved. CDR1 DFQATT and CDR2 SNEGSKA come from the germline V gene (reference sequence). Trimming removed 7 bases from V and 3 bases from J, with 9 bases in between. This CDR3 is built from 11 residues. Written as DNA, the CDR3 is TGCAGTGGAACCGGTGAAGAGACCCAGTACTTC. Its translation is CSGTGEETQYF.